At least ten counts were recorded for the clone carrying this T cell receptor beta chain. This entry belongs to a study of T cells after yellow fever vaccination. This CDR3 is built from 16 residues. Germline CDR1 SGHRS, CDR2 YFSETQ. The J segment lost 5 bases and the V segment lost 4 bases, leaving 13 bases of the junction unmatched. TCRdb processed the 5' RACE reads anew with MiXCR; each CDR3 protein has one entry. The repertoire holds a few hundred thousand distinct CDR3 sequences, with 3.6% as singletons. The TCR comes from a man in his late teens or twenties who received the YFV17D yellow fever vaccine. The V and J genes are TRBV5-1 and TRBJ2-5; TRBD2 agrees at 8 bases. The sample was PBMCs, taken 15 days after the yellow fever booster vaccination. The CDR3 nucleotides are TGCGCCAGCAGCCCGTCTGGTGAGGTAGCGGGGGAGACCCAGTACTTC. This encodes CASSPSGEVAGETQYF.